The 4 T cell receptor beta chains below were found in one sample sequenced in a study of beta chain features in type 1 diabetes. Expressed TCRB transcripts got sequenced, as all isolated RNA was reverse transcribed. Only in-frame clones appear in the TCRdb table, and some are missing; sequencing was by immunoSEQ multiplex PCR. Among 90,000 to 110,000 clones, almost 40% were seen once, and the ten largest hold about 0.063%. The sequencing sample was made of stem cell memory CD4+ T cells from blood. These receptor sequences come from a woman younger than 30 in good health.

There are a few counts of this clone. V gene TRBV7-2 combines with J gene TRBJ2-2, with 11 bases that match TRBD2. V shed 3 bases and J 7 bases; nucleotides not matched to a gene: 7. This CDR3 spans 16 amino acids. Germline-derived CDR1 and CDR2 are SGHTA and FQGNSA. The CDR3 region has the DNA TGTGCCAGCAGCTTTACTAGCGGGAGATTTAACGGGGAGCTGTTTTTT. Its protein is CASSFTSGRFNGELFF. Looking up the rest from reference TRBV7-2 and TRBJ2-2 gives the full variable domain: GAGVSQSPSNKVTEKGKDVELRCDPISGHTALYWYRQSLGQGLEFLIYFQGNSAPDKSGLPSDRFSAERTGGSVSTLTIQRTQQEDSAVYLCASSFTSGRFNGELFFGEGSRLTVL.

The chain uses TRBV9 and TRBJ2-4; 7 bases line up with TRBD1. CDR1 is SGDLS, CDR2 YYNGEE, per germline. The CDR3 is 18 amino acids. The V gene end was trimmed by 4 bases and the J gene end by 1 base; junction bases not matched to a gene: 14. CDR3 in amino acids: CASSRGGERVLAKNIQYF. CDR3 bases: TGTGCCAGCAGCCGAGGGGGCGAGAGGGTTTTGGCCAAAAACATTCAGTACTTC.

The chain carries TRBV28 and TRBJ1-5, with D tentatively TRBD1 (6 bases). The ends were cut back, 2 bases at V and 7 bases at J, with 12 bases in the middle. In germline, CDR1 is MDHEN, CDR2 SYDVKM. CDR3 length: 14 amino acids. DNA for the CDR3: TGTGCCAGCAGTTTAGTAACAGGGTTCCAGCCCCAGCATTTT. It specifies CASSLVTGFQPQHF.

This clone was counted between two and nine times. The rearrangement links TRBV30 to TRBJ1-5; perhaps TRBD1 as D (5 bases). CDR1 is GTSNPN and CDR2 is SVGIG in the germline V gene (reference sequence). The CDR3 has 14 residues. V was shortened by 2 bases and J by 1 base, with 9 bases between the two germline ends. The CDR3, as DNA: TGTGCCTGGAGTACGTCAGGGAGCAATCAGCCCCAGCATTTT. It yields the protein CAWSTSGSNQPQHF.